The rows below give T cell receptor beta chains drawn from one sample of a study of persistence of HIV-infected CD4 T cells. Sequenced by immunoSEQ multiplex PCR; TCRdb stores in-frame clones only, minus some. The sample lists 40,000 to 55,000 clones, around 75% seen once, with about 3% in the top ten. The antigens for these receptors are not known. Specimen: CD4+ T cells sorted from PBMCs after roughly 18-hour stimulation, collected from a patient who received antiretroviral therapy. The receptors were gathered from an adult man with HIV who was CMV-seropositive. CDR3s include the opening cysteine and the closing phenylalanine or tryptophan.

J	V	CDR3
TRBJ1-2	TRBV30	CAWGGTPASGYTF
TRBJ1-1	TRBV19	CASSRTGNTEAFF
TRBJ2-1	TRBV3-1/TRBV3-2	CASSFRTGVSYNEQFF
TRBJ2-5	TRBV6-2/TRBV6-3	CASSYNHGEPQETQYF
TRBJ2-7	TRBV14	CASSQVTTSYEQYF
TRBJ1-1	TRBV6-2/TRBV6-3	CASSYWATEAFF
TRBJ2-2	TRBV4-1	CASSQDQGFGTGELFF
TRBJ1-3	TRBV6-5	CASSYSQSSGNTIYF
TRBJ1-1	TRBV12-3/TRBV12-4	CASSQGPSTEAFF
TRBJ1-5	TRBV6-1	CASSKGDRGRGSNQPQHF
TRBJ1-1	TRBV6-1	CASSETASEAFF
TRBJ2-7	TRBV7-2	CASSPLGGRRAYEQYF
TRBJ1-2	TRBV12-3/TRBV12-4	CASSLLRLGYTF
TRBJ1-1	TRBV19	CASSMLREAFF
TRBJ2-7	TRBV5-6	CASSYESEQYF
TRBJ1-4	TRBV5-5	CASSFPDGEKLFF
TRBJ1-2	TRBV5-1	CASSLDRHGYTF
TRBJ2-7	TRBV29-1	CSVEDSTVREQYF
TRBJ1-5	TRBV30	CAWSVGSNQPQHF
TRBJ2-5	TRBV20-1	CSASTPPSEETQYF
TRBJ1-1	TRBV3-1/TRBV3-2	CASSPQDMNTEAFF
TRBJ1-4	TRBV27	CASSFNIGYDGKNEKLFF
TRBJ1-2	TRBV18	CASSPSRGSLGGYTF
TRBJ1-2	TRBV3-1/TRBV3-2	CASSVRGGYGYTF
TRBJ1-6	TRBV5-8	CASSFSGYNSPLHF
TRBJ2-1	TRBV9	CASSVTSGITEQFF
TRBJ1-1	TRBV9	CASSVMRGSEAFF
TRBJ1-5	TRBV4-2	CASSQLGQGAIGNQPQHF